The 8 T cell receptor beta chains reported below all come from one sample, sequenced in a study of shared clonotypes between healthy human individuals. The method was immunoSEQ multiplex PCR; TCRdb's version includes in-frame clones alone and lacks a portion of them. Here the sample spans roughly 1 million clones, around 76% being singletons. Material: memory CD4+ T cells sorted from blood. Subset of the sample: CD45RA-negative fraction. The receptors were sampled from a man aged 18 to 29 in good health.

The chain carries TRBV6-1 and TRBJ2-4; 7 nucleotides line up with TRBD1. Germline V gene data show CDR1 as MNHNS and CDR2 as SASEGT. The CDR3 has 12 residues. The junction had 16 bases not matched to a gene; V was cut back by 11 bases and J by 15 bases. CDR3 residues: CAAEARQGWRYF. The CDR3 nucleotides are TGTGCCGCGGAGGCCCGACAGGGTTGGAGGTACTTC.

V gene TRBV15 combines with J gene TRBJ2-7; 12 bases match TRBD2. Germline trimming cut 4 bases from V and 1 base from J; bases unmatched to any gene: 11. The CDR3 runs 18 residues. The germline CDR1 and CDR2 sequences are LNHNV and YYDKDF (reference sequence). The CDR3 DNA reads TGTGCCACCAGCAAAGGACTAGCGGGGCAAAAAGGGTCCTACGAGCAGTACTTC. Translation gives CATSKGLAGQKGSYEQYF.

As DNA, the CDR3 is TGTGCCAGCAGCCCTCGGTGGCAGCGGGAGGCCGGGGAGCAGTTCTTC. Protein sequence: CASSPRWQREAGEQFF. The J gene is TRBJ2-1, the V gene TRBV11-2; 9 bases map to TRBD2. The CDR3 is 16 amino acids. V gave up 5 bases and J gave up 10 bases; unmatched junction bases: 15. Germline CDR1 reads SGHAT; CDR2 reads FQNNGV. Combining the CDR3 with reference TRBV11-2 and TRBJ2-1 gives the whole variable domain EAGVAQSPRYKIIEKRQSVAFWCNPISGHATLYWYQQILGQGPKLLIQFQNNGVVDDSQLPKDRFSAERLKGVDSTLKIQPAKLEDSAVYLCASSPRWQREAGEQFFGPGTRLTVL.

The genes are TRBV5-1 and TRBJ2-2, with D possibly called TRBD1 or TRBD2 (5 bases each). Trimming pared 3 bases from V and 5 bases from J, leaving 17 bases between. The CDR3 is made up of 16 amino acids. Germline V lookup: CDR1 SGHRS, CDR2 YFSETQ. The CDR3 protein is CASSSTGADQTGELFF. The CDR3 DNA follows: TGCGCCAGCAGCTCGACCGGGGCCGACCAAACCGGGGAGCTGTTTTTT.

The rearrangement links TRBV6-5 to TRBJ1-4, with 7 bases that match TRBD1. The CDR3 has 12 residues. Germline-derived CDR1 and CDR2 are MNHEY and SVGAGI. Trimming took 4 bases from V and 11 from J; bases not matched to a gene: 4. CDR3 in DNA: TGTGCCAGCAGTTTGACAGGGATGAAACTGTTTTTT. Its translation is CASSLTGMKLFF.

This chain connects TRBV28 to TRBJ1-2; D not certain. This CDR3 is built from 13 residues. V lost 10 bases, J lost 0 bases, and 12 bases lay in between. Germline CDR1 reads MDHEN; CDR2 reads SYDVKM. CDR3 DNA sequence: TGTGCCACCTGGGCCAGAGCTAACTATGGCTACACCTTC. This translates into CATWARANYGYTF.

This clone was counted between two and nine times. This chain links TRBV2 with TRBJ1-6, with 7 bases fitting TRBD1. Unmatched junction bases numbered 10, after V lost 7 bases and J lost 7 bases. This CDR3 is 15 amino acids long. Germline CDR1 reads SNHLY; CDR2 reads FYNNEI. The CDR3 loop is CASNPGRGRNSPLHF. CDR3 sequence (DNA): TGTGCCAGCAACCCGGGGAGGGGGCGGAATTCACCCCTCCACTTT.

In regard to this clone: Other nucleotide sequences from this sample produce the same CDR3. For the CDR3, the DNA is TGTGCCAGCCTTAGCGGGACTACGTACGAGCAGTACTTC. Protein product: CASLSGTTYEQYF. The chain recombines TRBV28 with TRBJ2-7; 8 nucleotides agree with TRBD2. The germline gives CDR1 MDHEN, CDR2 SYDVKM. Trimming at V came to 8 bases and at J to 4 bases, leaving 7 bases not matched to a gene. This CDR3 region has 13 residues.